The 16 T cell receptor beta chains presented below share a single source sample, sequenced in a study of Graves' ophthalmopathy and Graves' hyperthyroidism. Amplified material comprised TCR beta CDR3 regions derived from RNA transcripts. First-round RT-PCR employed HTBI primers, with a second-round multiplex PCR after it. TCRdb ran MiXCR on the multiplex PCR reads and lists one entry per CDR3 protein. Of 200,000 to 250,000 distinct CDR3 sequences in the sample, about 22% are singletons; the top ten hold around 40%. Sequencing input: peripheral blood. The source is a woman aged 45 to 65 with Graves' ophthalmopathy.

This clonotype occurred many times. The rearrangement uses TRBV7-2 and TRBJ2-7; D is unclear. Trimming shortened V by 1 base and J by 2 bases, and 15 bases separated the two germline ends. Germline V lookup: CDR1 SGHTA, CDR2 FQGNSA. This CDR3 comprises 16 residues. CDR3 sequence (DNA): TGTGCCAGCAGCTTAGGCAGTCCCCCCTCTACCTACGAGCAGTACTTC. The encoded protein is CASSLGSPPSTYEQYF.

J is TRBJ1-5 and V is TRBV6-1; the D is unclear. Trimming took 7 bases from V and 9 from J, leaving 16 bases between them. Germline-derived CDR1 and CDR2 are MNHNS and SASEGT. The CDR3 consists of 13 residues. CDR3 loop: CASIEVEGAPQHF. As DNA, the CDR3 is TGTGCCAGCATCGAAGTCGAGGGTGCGCCCCAGCATTTT.

The J gene is TRBJ1-5, the V gene TRBV19; D not resolved. The length of the CDR3 is 14 residues. V was clipped by 3 bases and J by 3 bases, with 9 bases between them. In germline, CDR1 is LNHDA, CDR2 SQIVND (reference sequence). The CDR3 nucleotides are TGTGCCAGTAGTATTACGGAGGCCAATCAGCCCCAGCATTTT. It is translated as CASSITEANQPQHF.

This clonotype was picked up many times. This sequence joins TRBV19 and TRBJ1-1; D is undetermined. Germline CDR1 and CDR2: LNHDA and SQIVND (reference sequence). V was pared by 3 bases and J by 6 bases, with 14 bases between. There are 14 residues in the CDR3. The CDR3 bases are TGTGCCAGTAGTATCGGTTACATAGGCGCTGAAGCTTTCTTT. It translates to CASSIGYIGAEAFF. The complete variable domain, with remaining parts taken from reference TRBV19 and TRBJ1-1, reads DGGITQSPKYLFRKEGQNVTLSCEQNLNHDAMYWYRQDPGQGLRLIYYSQIVNDFQKGDIAEGYSVSREKKESFPLTVTSAQKNPTAFYLCASSIGYIGAEAFFGQGTRLTVV.

The V call is TRBV6-1, the J call TRBJ2-7; 10 nucleotides agree with TRBD1. CDR1 MNHNS and CDR2 SASEGT come from the germline V gene. There are 15 residues in the CDR3. V was clipped by 4 bases and J by 4 bases; unmatched bases: 7. CDR3 region: CASSAWTGGRYEQYF. DNA of the CDR3: TGTGCCAGCAGTGCGTGGACAGGGGGGAGGTACGAGCAGTACTTC.

This clonotype was detected only once. The genes are TRBV7-3 and TRBJ1-1, with D unclear. The V gene lost 6 bases and the J gene lost 4 bases, with 12 bases spanning the gap. Germline V gene sequence: CDR1 SGHTA, CDR2 FQGTGA. The CDR3 totals 13 residues. Here the CDR3 reads CASRGFGRTEAFF. The CDR3, as DNA: TGTGCCAGCAGGGGGTTTGGGCGCACTGAAGCTTTCTTT.

This clonotype occurred many times. CDR3 DNA sequence: TGCAGTGCCAGGGAATGGGGCAATCAGCCCCAGCATTTT. This gives the protein CSAREWGNQPQHF. J is TRBJ1-5 and V is TRBV20-1; D might be TRBD1 (5 bases). Germline CDR1 is DFQATT and CDR2 is SNEGSKA (reference sequence). The CDR3 has 13 residues. V was cut by 6 bases and J by 2 bases, with 11 bases left in between.

The rearrangement joins TRBV6-2 or TRBV6-3 to TRBJ2-7; 7 nucleotides match TRBD1. The J segment lost 3 bases and the V segment lost 2 bases, leaving 10 bases of the junction unmatched. The CDR3 runs to 16 residues. The V gene's germline CDR1 is MNHEY and CDR2 SVGEGT. CDR3 bases: TGTGCCAGCAGTTACCCCCCGGGACAGAGAAACTACGAGCAGTACTTC. Translated, it gives CASSYPPGQRNYEQYF.

This clonotype was counted ten times or more. The gene calls are TRBV27 and TRBJ2-7, with D maybe TRBD2 (6 bases). V shed 6 bases and J shed 2 bases, with 11 bases lying between them. CDR1 MNHEY and CDR2 SMNVEV come from the germline V gene (reference sequence). The CDR3 runs 13 residues. CDR3 nucleotide sequence: TGTGCCAGCAGACGGTCGGGGGCCTACGAGCAGTACTTC. It is translated as CASRRSGAYEQYF.

This clonotype appeared many times. The chain has TRBV20-1 and TRBJ1-6; TRBD1 matches 9 bases. CDR1 is DFQATT, CDR2 SNEGSKA, per germline (reference sequence). The length of the CDR3 is 13 residues. Germline trimming cut 6 bases from V and 8 bases from J; bases unmatched to any gene: 5. The DNA of the CDR3 is TGCAGTGCCCCGGACAGGGGTGATTCACCCCTCCACTTT. This sequence encodes CSAPDRGDSPLHF.

This clonotype was recorded many times. The V call is TRBV10-3, the J call TRBJ1-1, with D uncertain. The CDR3 has 14 residues. Germline CDR1 ENHRY, CDR2 SYGVKD. Trimming shortened V by 5 bases and J by 1 base, and 11 bases separated the two germline ends. CDR3 amino acids: CAISSTETNTEAFF. In nucleotides, the CDR3 is TGTGCCATCAGTAGTACAGAGACGAACACTGAAGCTTTCTTT.

Here the CDR3 reads CAIMTSGRSGELFF. The DNA for the CDR3 is TGTGCCATCATGACTAGCGGGAGAAGCGGGGAGCTGTTTTTT. The V call is TRBV6-2 or TRBV6-3, the J call TRBJ2-2, with 12 bases fitting TRBD2. This CDR3 spans 14 amino acids. J lost 7 bases, V lost 10 bases, and 7 bases had no gene match. The germline gives CDR1 MNHEY, CDR2 SVGEGT.

The table lists this clonotype with many counts. The chain has TRBV12-3 or TRBV12-4 and TRBJ1-5; D is ambiguous. V lost 2 bases and J 0 bases, leaving 5 bases between the germline ends. This CDR3 is built from 14 residues. This CDR3 is CASSLKGSNQPQHF. CDR3 nucleotide sequence: TGTGCCAGCAGTTTAAAGGGTAGCAATCAGCCCCAGCATTTT.

This clonotype was detected ten times or more. The rearrangement uses TRBV30 and TRBJ1-3; 8 bases match TRBD1. The J segment lost 9 bases and the V segment lost 0 bases, leaving 4 bases of the junction unmatched. Germline CDR1 and CDR2: GTSNPN and SVGIG (reference sequence). This CDR3 spans 13 amino acids. The DNA of the CDR3 is TGTGCCTGGAGTGTAACAGGGGGGAGCACCATATATTTT. Encoded protein: CAWSVTGGSTIYF.

Only a few counts were recorded for this clonotype. The chain joins TRBV3-1 to TRBJ1-2, with TRBD1 as a possible D gene (5 bases). CDR1 is LGHDT, CDR2 YNNKEL, per germline (reference sequence). V was clipped by 4 bases and J by 6 bases, with 9 bases between them. This CDR3 region has 12 residues. The CDR3 DNA is TGTGCCAGCAGCCGCAGGGTGGATGGCTACACCTTC. It codes for CASSRRVDGYTF.

The CDR3 DNA reads as TGTGCCAGCAGTGGGACTGGACTAGCGGGAGGAACCGAAGAGACCCAGTACTTC. Translated: CASSGTGLAGGTEETQYF. This chain links TRBV2 with TRBJ2-5; 14 bases map to TRBD2. Germline values: CDR1 SNHLY, CDR2 FYNNEI. The V gene end was trimmed by 4 bases and the J gene end by 3 bases; junction bases not matched to a gene: 10. CDR3 length equals 18 residues. Supplemented by reference TRBV2 and TRBJ2-5, the full variable domain reads EPEVTQTPSHQVTQMGQEVILRCVPISNHLYFYWYRQILGQKVEFLVSFYNNEISEKSEIFDDQFSVERPDGSNFTLKIRSTKLEDSAMYFCASSGTGLAGGTEETQYFGPGTRLLVL.